The rows below give T cell receptor beta chains drawn from one sample of a study of T cell responses to AZD1222 COVID-19 vaccine. Measured with immunoSEQ multiplex PCR; TCRdb has only the in-frame clones, and not every one. The sample holds under 150,000 clones, approximately 93% seen once. The sample was peripheral blood, taken on day 0 of AZD1222 vaccination. The receptors originated from an adult in good health. Each CDR3 is given with its conserved first and last residue. Fields, in order: clone size, V gene, D gene, J gene, CDR3 length, CDR3 DNA, CDR3 protein. The D gene is left open where the match is weak. Clone size is shown for a subset of rows, as once, few, many or a class of expanded clone.

>NA|TRBV19|TRBD1|TRBJ1-5|14
TGTGCCAGTAGTCCAGGGACAGGTCATCAGCCCCAGCATTTT
CASSPGTGHQPQHF
>once|TRBV21-1|NA|TRBJ2-2|15
TGTGCCAGCAGCATAGCGGGCAGGGTCACCGGGGAGCTGTTTTTT
CASSIAGRVTGELFF
>NA|TRBV4-1|TRBD2|TRBJ2-7|15
TGCGCCAGCAGCCGAATACCGGGACTAGCGTACGAGCAGTACTTC
CASSRIPGLAYEQYF
>NA|TRBV29-1|NA|TRBJ2-7|12
TGCAGCGTCGGGACGTTTACCTACGAGCAGTACTTC
CSVGTFTYEQYF
>once|TRBV11-2|TRBD2|TRBJ2-1|15
TGTGCCAGCAGCTTAGTCGGGACTACTAACAATGAGCAGTTCTTC
CASSLVGTTNNEQFF
>NA|TRBV28|NA|TRBJ1-2|14
TGTGCCAGCAGTTTTGACCCCGAGGACTATGGCTACACCTTC
CASSFDPEDYGYTF
>NA|TRBV5-1|TRBD2|TRBJ2-1|16
TGCGCCAGCAGCTTGGGCTTAGCGGGAACCTACAATGAGCAGTTCTTC
CASSLGLAGTYNEQFF
>NA|TRBV9|NA|TRBJ2-1|12
TGTGCCAGCAGCGTAGCCGGGCATGAGCAGTTCTTC
CASSVAGHEQFF
>NA|TRBV29-1|NA|TRBJ1-2|14
TGCAGCGTTGACCCTTTTAGGGACGGCTACGGCTACACCTTC
CSVDPFRDGYGYTF
>NA|TRBV4-1|NA|TRBJ1-2|16
TGCGCCAGCAGCCAAACCGGGACGGAGGCCGTCTATGGCTACACCTTC
CASSQTGTEAVYGYTF
>NA|TRBV20-1|NA|TRBJ1-1|15
TGCAGTGCTAGTCCCCCCCAAGCGACTAACACTGAAGCTTTCTTT
CSASPPQATNTEAFF
>NA|TRBV7-2|NA|TRBJ1-1|13
TGTGCCAGCAGCGAACTCGGGGGAACTGAAGCTTTCTTT
CASSELGGTEAFF
>NA|TRBV29-1|TRBD2|TRBJ2-3|16
TGCAGTCTAAAAGGTGGTAGCGGGATTCGGGGAGATACGCAGTATTTT
CSLKGGSGIRGDTQYF
>NA|TRBV7-3|NA|TRBJ2-3|16
TGTGCCAGCAGCTTAACCGGGACCCCTGGCACAGATACGCAGTATTTT
CASSLTGTPGTDTQYF
>NA|TRBV27|NA|TRBJ1-1|15
TGTGCCAGCAGTTTATTTGGGACCGCGAACACTGAAGCTTTCTTT
CASSLFGTANTEAFF
>NA|TRBV3-1/TRBV3-2|NA|TRBJ1-4|18
TGTGCCAGCAGCCAAGTGGTGGGCGCCTTAAGCATTAATGAAAAACTGTTTTTT
CASSQVVGALSINEKLFF
>NA|TRBV6-5|NA|TRBJ1-3|15
TGTGCCAGCAGCCCACCCAGTCTCTCTGGAAACACCATATATTTT
CASSPPSLSGNTIYF
>NA|TRBV12-3/TRBV12-4|NA|TRBJ1-1|13
TGTGCCAGCAGGGACCGGGACTGGGAGAGAGCTTTCTTT
CASRDRDWERAFF
>NA|TRBV5-1|NA|TRBJ2-2|13
TGCGCCAGCAGCTTCACGGGTGCCGGGGAGCTGTTTTTT
CASSFTGAGELFF
>once|TRBV24-1|NA|TRBJ2-5|15
TGTGCCACCAGTGATCCTCGGGAAACCCAAGAGACCCAGTACTTC
CATSDPRETQETQYF